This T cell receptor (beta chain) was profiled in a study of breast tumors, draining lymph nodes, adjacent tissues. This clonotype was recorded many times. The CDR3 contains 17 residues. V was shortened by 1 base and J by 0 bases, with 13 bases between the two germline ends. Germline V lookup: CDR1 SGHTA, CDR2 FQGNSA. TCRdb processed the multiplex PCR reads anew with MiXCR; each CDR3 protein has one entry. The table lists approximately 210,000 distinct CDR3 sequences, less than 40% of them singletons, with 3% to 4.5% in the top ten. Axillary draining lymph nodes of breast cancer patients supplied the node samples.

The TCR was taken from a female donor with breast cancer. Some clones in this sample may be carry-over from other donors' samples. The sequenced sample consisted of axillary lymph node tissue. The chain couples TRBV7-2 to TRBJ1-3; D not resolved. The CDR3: CASSLGPIKGSGNTIYF. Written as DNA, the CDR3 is TGTGCCAGCAGCTTAGGTCCGATTAAGGGCTCTGGAAACACCATATATTTT.